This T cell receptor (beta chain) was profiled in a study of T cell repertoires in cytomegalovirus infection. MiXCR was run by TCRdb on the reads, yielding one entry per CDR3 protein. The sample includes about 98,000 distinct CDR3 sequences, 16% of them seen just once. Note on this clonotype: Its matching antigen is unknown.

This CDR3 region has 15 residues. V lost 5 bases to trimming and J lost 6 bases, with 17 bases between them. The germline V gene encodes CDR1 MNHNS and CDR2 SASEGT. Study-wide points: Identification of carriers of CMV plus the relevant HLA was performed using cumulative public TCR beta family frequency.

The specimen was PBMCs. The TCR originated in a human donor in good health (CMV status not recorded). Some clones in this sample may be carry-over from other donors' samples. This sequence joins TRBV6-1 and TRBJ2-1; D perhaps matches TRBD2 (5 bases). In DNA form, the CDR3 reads TGTGCCAGCAGTAGCGGCGTCCTCCTTGGCAATGAGCAGTTCTTC. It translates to CASSSGVLLGNEQFF.